This T cell receptor (beta chain) was captured by sequencing in a study of blood T cell repertoires in COVID-19 (TCRdb year 2020). Regarding the complete study: Samples covering the acute and convalescent phases of COVID-19 were provided by collaborators in the United States, Italy and Spain. The material from the prospective study consisted of cDNA or gDNA derived from T cells, B-cell-depleted T cells, or PBMCs. The dataset comprised deeply sampled blood TCRbeta repertoires from subjects exposed to, actively infected with, or recovered from COVID-19. The repertoires were released in a freely available public database intended as a resource for research on the immune response to SARS-CoV-2. The samples were drawn from two sources: the first 160 participants of the ongoing ImmuneRACE study, and some 1,300 subjects contributed by 6 global collaborators. Sample metadata almost always included a de-identified subject ID, COVID-19 status, age in years and sex. HLA class I and class II types, where available, came from metadata supplied by the sample provider rather than from assay-based typing. The full study reports these points: The amount of clinical and demographic metadata varied by source and participant and was provided uncurated.

Each collaborating institution followed its own protocols to collect whole blood in K2EDTA tubes. For TCRbeta analysis, collaborators shipped samples in one of three forms: frozen whole blood, isolated PBMCs, or DNA extracted from either of those sample types. Points on this clone: Its binding antigen is unknown. Nothing much larger sits one base from this clone, and base qualities are not available.

TCRbeta CDR3 regions were amplified from genomic DNA by means of the immunoSEQ Assay, a bias-controlled multiplex PCR. As for the authors' bioinformatics: The number of nucleated cells in each sample was estimated from the amplification of reference gene primers within the assay. To quantify the absolute abundance of each unique TCRbeta CDR3 rearrangement, sequence reads were collapsed and filtered. Productive Simpson clonality was computed per sample as the square root of Simpson's diversity index over productive rearrangements. This is the immuneACCESS table as TCRdb keeps it, with only in-frame sequences that have V and J called. A part of the clones is gone; compared with another copy, unresolved V genes explain less than half, and the rest is unexplained. The D gene and trimming were derived from the DNA, and the V and J assignments and clone size from that table. The sample has 400,000 to 500,000 clones on record, 86% of them singletons. Together, the top ten hold over 1.3% of the sample.

What was sequenced was peripheral blood. The receptor was derived from a woman in her 30s with active or convalescent COVID-19.

The sequenced DNA: TGCAGTGCTAGTCCAGGGACTAACTATGGCTACACCTTC. This gives the protein CSASPGTNYGYTF. The sequence is built from TRBV20-1 and TRBJ1-2; the D gene is perhaps TRBD1, on 5 matching bases. The germline V gene (reference sequence) specifies DFQATT as CDR1 and SNEGSKA as CDR2. The germline ends are 8 bases apart after V is trimmed by 3 bases and J by 0 bases. The CDR3, from cysteine to phenylalanine, totals 13 residues. Solely the CDR3 DNA is kept, with 39 bases framed from the first base.